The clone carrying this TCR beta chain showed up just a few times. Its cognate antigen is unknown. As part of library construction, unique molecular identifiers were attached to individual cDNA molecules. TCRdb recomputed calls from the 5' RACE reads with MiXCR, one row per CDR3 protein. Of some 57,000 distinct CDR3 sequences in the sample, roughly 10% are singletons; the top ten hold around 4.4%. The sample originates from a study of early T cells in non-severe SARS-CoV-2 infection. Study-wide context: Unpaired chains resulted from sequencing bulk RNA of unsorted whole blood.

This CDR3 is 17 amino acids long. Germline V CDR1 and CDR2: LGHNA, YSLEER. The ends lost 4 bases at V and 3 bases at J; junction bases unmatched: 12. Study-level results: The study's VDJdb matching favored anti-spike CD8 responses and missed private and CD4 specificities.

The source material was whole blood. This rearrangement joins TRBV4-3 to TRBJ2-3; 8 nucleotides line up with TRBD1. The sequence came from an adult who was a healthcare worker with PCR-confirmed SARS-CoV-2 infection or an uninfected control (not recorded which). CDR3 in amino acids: CASSRAGAGGRTDTQYF. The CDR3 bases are TGCGCCAGCAGCCGAGCCGGGGCAGGGGGCAGGACAGATACGCAGTATTTT.